These 21 T cell receptor beta chains originate from one sample sequenced in a study of blood T cell repertoires in COVID-19. Sequencing was performed with immunoSEQ multiplex PCR; in TCRdb, only in-frame clones are kept and a portion is missing. Among about 180,000 clones listed, 70% to 90% were seen once. The specimen sequenced was peripheral blood. These receptors were collected from a man aged 40-55 years with active or convalescent COVID-19.

The chain combines TRBV5-1 with TRBJ2-3, with D tentatively TRBD2 (6 bases). V shed 0 bases and J shed 0 bases, with 11 bases lying between them. The length of the CDR3 is 16 residues. Per the germline V gene, CDR1 is SGHRS and CDR2 is YFSETQ. In nucleotides, the CDR3 is TGCGCCAGCAGCTTGGCTGGAGGGGCTAGCACAGATACGCAGTATTTT. Amino acid sequence: CASSLAGGASTDTQYF. The full variable domain, with the rest looked up from reference TRBV5-1 and TRBJ2-3, is KAGVTQTPRYLIKTRGQQVTLSCSPISGHRSVSWYQQTPGQGLQFLFEYFSETQRNKGNFPGRFSGRQFSNSRSEMNVSTLELGDSALYLCASSLAGGASTDTQYFGPGTRLTVL.

The chain combines TRBV19 with TRBJ1-1; D gene ambiguous. The germline CDR1 and CDR2 sequences are LNHDA and SQIVND (reference sequence). The CDR3 runs 16 residues. Trimming cost V 5 bases and J 0 bases, with 16 bases left between them. The CDR3 protein is CASSAGGVGMNTEAFF. The CDR3 DNA follows: TGTGCCAGTAGTGCCGGAGGTGTGGGGATGAACACTGAAGCTTTCTTT.

In nucleotides, the CDR3 is TGCGCCAGCAGCCAGGGGCAGAACACTGAAGCTTTCTTT. This gives the protein CASSQGQNTEAFF. The chain couples TRBV5-1 to TRBJ1-1, with D perhaps matching TRBD1 (6 bases). Germline V CDR1 and CDR2: SGHRS, YFSETQ. This CDR3 is built from 13 residues. V lost 4 bases, J lost 1 base, and 8 bases lay in between.

V and J are TRBV18 and TRBJ1-4; 8 bases are shared with TRBD1. Trimming took 3 bases from V and 5 from J; bases not matched to a gene: 5. This CDR3 has 15 residues. Germline V gene data show CDR1 as KGHSH and CDR2 as LQKENI. CDR3 DNA: TGTGCCAGCTCACCCCGGGACAGGTCAAATGAAAAACTGTTTTTT. The encoded protein is CASSPRDRSNEKLFF. The complete variable domain, with remaining parts taken from reference TRBV18 and TRBJ1-4, reads NAGVMQNPRHLVRRRGQEARLRCSPMKGHSHVYWYRQLPEEGLKFMVYLQKENIIDESGMPKERFSAEFPKEGPSILRIQQVVRGDSAAYFCASSPRDRSNEKLFFGSGTQLSVL.

The chain employs TRBV5-1 and TRBJ1-1; 8 nucleotides line up with TRBD1. The CDR3 has 16 amino acids. Losses at the gene ends were 0 bases for V and 5 bases for J; bases not matched to a gene: 9. The germline CDR1 and CDR2 sequences are SGHRS and YFSETQ. The CDR3 sequence: CASSLANQGAGTEAFF. CDR3 coding DNA: TGCGCCAGCAGCTTGGCTAACCAGGGGGCCGGGACTGAAGCTTTCTTT.

The chain couples TRBV4-2 to TRBJ2-3; 9 bases line up with TRBD2. In germline, CDR1 is LGHNA, CDR2 YNFKEQ. The CDR3 is 16 residues long. J was trimmed by 5 bases and V by 0 bases; bases with no gene match: 6. The CDR3 sequence: CASSQEGTSRGDTQYF. CDR3 nucleotide sequence: TGTGCCAGCAGCCAAGAGGGGACTAGCAGGGGAGATACGCAGTATTTT.

CDR3 DNA: TGTGCCAGCAGCAAGAGACAGGGGGCGACAGGGGAGCTGTTTTTT. This translates into CASSKRQGATGELFF. The chain joins TRBV11-3 to TRBJ2-2; TRBD1 agrees at 10 bases. This CDR3 has 15 residues. CDR1 is SGHNT and CDR2 is YENEEA in the germline V gene. V lost 5 bases, J lost 8 bases, and 8 bases stayed unmatched.

With respect to this clone: Mismatch with germline at one junction end may stem from a read error. The chain combines TRBV2 with TRBJ2-2, with TRBD1 matching 7 bases. CDR1 and CDR2 from the germline V gene are SNHLY and FYNNEI. The CDR3 extends over 12 amino acids. The CDR3 spells CASSEGKGALFF. The CDR3 DNA sequence: TGTGCCAGCAGTGAAGGAAAGGGGGCGCTGTTTTTT.

This clone was observed a handful of times. The chain links TRBV6-6 to TRBJ2-7; 13 bases are shared with TRBD2. The CDR3 runs to 15 residues. Trimming took 4 bases from V and 5 from J; bases not matched to a gene: 5. In germline, CDR1 is MNHNY, CDR2 SVGAGI (reference sequence). The CDR3 reads CASSSGLAGAHEQYF. Here the CDR3 DNA reads TGTGCCAGCAGTTCAGGACTAGCGGGGGCACACGAGCAGTACTTC.

The chain couples TRBV28 to TRBJ1-5; unclear D gene. Germline V CDR1 and CDR2: MDHEN, SYDVKM. Trimming took off 5 bases at V and 5 bases at J, with 10 bases between the two ends. The CDR3 contains 13 residues. This chain's CDR3 is CASSIRLDQPQHF. CDR3 bases: TGTGCCAGCAGTATCAGACTGGATCAGCCCCAGCATTTT.

J is TRBJ1-1 and V is TRBV30, with no clear D. V lost 3 bases and J lost 0, with 14 bases in between. The germline gives CDR1 GTSNPN, CDR2 SVGIG (reference sequence). The CDR3 sequence is 15 residues long. The CDR3 coding sequence is TGTGCCTGGAGGGAGCCCGGAGGGTTGAACACTGAAGCTTTCTTT. This gives the protein CAWREPGGLNTEAFF.

This clone was counted once. The chain carries TRBV6-5 and TRBJ1-5; D possibly corresponds to TRBD1 (5 bases). Deletions cut 2 bases from V and 6 bases from J, with 11 bases between. Germline-derived CDR1 and CDR2 are MNHEY and SVGAGI. The CDR3 contains 14 residues. CDR3 amino acids: CASSYGQGFQPQHF. In DNA, the CDR3 is TGTGCCAGCAGTTACGGCCAGGGTTTTCAGCCCCAGCATTTT.

The chain uses TRBV19 and TRBJ1-4; no firm D call. Germline-derived CDR1 and CDR2 are LNHDA and SQIVND (reference sequence). The CDR3 spans 16 residues. V lost 6 bases, J lost 0 bases, and 14 bases lay in between. This chain's CDR3 is CASRPRRGTTNEKLFF. The CDR3 DNA sequence: TGTGCCAGTAGGCCGCGACGGGGAACAACTAATGAAAAACTGTTTTTT.

CDR3 protein: CASSPWTGEGAFF. DNA for the CDR3: TGTGCCAGCTCACCATGGACAGGGGAGGGAGCTTTCTTT. V gene TRBV18 combines with J gene TRBJ1-1, with 9 bases identical to TRBD1. The CDR3 runs to 13 residues. The V gene's germline CDR1 is KGHSH and CDR2 LQKENI. V lost 2 bases and J lost 10; bases outside the gene matches: 5.

The chain couples TRBV24-1 to TRBJ1-3; 8 bases agree with TRBD1. After removal of 4 bases from V and 3 bases from J, the junction contained 7 bases not matched to a gene. Germline values: CDR1 KGHDR, CDR2 SFDVKD. The CDR3 spans 16 residues. CDR3 DNA: TGTGCCACCAGTGACGCCGGACAGGGAGATGGAAACACCATATATTTT. Protein: CATSDAGQGDGNTIYF.

The CDR3 protein is CSASGAGEQYF. The CDR3 bases are TGCAGTGCTAGTGGGGCCGGCGAGCAGTACTTC. V usage is TRBV20-1 and J usage is TRBJ2-7; a weak D match, TRBD1 (5 bases). Germline CDR1 reads DFQATT; CDR2 reads SNEGSKA (reference sequence). The CDR3 runs 11 residues. Trimming left V 3 bases short and J 6 bases short, with 9 bases between.

The chain combines TRBV5-1 with TRBJ2-7, with a weak D call TRBD1 (6 bases). V shed 4 bases and J shed 7 bases, with 21 bases lying between them. This CDR3 is built from 15 residues. From germline, CDR1 is SGHRS and CDR2 YFSETQ. The CDR3 reads CASSPTPAQGWEQYF. The CDR3 DNA reads TGCGCCAGCAGCCCGACCCCGGCTCAGGGGTGGGAGCAGTACTTC.

The chain joins TRBV11-3 to TRBJ2-1, with D possibly matching TRBD2 (7 bases). Trimming pared 5 bases from V and 5 bases from J, leaving 10 bases between. Germline V gene sequence: CDR1 SGHNT, CDR2 YENEEA. The CDR3 contains 13 residues. The CDR3 here is CASSGGADNEQFF. CDR3 nucleotide sequence: TGTGCCAGCAGCGGGGGGGCCGACAATGAGCAGTTCTTC.

Written as DNA, the CDR3 is TGTGCCAGCAGCTTGGCCCGCGGGGGCAGGGGGCCTGGAAACACCATATATTTT. Its protein product is CASSLARGGRGPGNTIYF. The gene calls are TRBV5-4 and TRBJ1-3, with 8 bases that match TRBD1. V lost 0 bases and J lost 2; bases outside the gene matches: 10. The CDR3 is 18 residues long. Germline CDR1 reads SGHNT; CDR2 reads YYREEE (reference sequence).

The chain links TRBV11-3 to TRBJ2-7; D perhaps matches TRBD2 (5 bases). Trimming removed 3 bases from V and 1 base from J, with 13 bases in between. The length of the CDR3 is 15 residues. The germline V gene encodes CDR1 SGHNT and CDR2 YENEEA. The CDR3 nucleotides are TGTGCCAGCAGCTTGGGTGGTGGACTGTCCTACGAGCAGTACTTC. Amino acids: CASSLGGGLSYEQYF.

The chain employs TRBV7-6 and TRBJ1-1; TRBD1 might be the D (6 bases). The V end lost 5 bases, the J end lost 3 bases, and 13 bases lay between the germline ends. CDR3 length equals 14 residues. Germline V CDR1 and CDR2: SGHVS, FNYEAQ. CDR3 sequence reads: CASSPQRGYTEAFF. CDR3 DNA sequence: TGTGCCAGCAGCCCCCAGAGGGGGTACACTGAAGCTTTCTTT.